These T cell receptor beta chains were read from a single sample in a study of blood T cell repertoires in COVID-19. The table came from immunoSEQ multiplex PCR; TCRdb's copy has only in-frame clones and leaves some out. The sample carries about 91,000 clones, approximately 80% recorded once. The material sequenced was peripheral blood. The receptors were sampled from a woman of 80 years or more with acute or convalescent COVID-19. Each CDR3 is given with its conserved first and last residue. A D gene is named only where the DNA matches it firmly. Only some rows state a clone size, as once, few, many or a class for expanded clones.

v_call	d_call	clone_size	j_call	cdr3_nt	cdr3_aa
TRBV9	.	.	TRBJ1-3	TGTGCCAGCCGACGGGGGGAAGCTGGAAACACCATATATTTT	CASRRGEAGNTIYF
TRBV2	.	.	TRBJ2-5	TGTGCCAGCAAACAAGGGGGAGAGACCCAGTACTTC	CASKQGGETQYF
TRBV5-1	TRBD2	.	TRBJ2-1	TGCGCCAGCAGCCAGACTAGCGGGAGGCAAAGAGGGCAGTTCTTC	CASSQTSGRQRGQFF
TRBV27	TRBD1	.	TRBJ1-5	TGTGCCAGCAGTTCGGGGACAGGGGTGTCACGGGGACCCCAGCATTTT	CASSSGTGVSRGPQHF
TRBV19	.	.	TRBJ1-2	TGTGCCAGTAGTATGGGAGCAGGATGGGATGGCTACACCTTC	CASSMGAGWDGYTF
TRBV11-1	TRBD2	.	TRBJ2-7	TGTGCCAGCAGCTTCCCGGGACTAGCGCATGAGCAGTACTTC	CASSFPGLAHEQYF
TRBV7-9	TRBD2	few	TRBJ2-5	TGTGCCAGCAGCCCTGGGACTAGCGGCCAAGAGACCCAGTACTTC	CASSPGTSGQETQYF
TRBV4-1	TRBD1	.	TRBJ1-1	TGCGCCAGCAGCACCGGGACAGGGGGCCCTTTGAACACTGAAGCTTTCTTT	CASSTGTGGPLNTEAFF
TRBV12-3/TRBV12-4	.	.	TRBJ1-1	TGTGCCAGCAGCAAAACAAAAGCTTTCTTT	CASSKTKAFF
TRBV7-6	.	.	TRBJ1-4	TGTGCCAGCAGCTTAGAAAATCGGAGAGATGAAAAACTGTTTTTT	CASSLENRRDEKLFF
TRBV10-3	TRBD2	.	TRBJ2-2	TGTGCCATCAGTGATTCTAGCGGGGGGCCGAACACCGGGGAGCTGTTTTTT	CAISDSSGGPNTGELFF
TRBV4-2	.	.	TRBJ1-1	TGTGCCAGCAGCCCGTTCCGCGGGCTGAACACTGAAGCTTTCTTT	CASSPFRGLNTEAFF
TRBV18	TRBD1	.	TRBJ1-2	TGTGCCAGCTCACCTTCGGACAGGGGTATAGGCTACACCTTC	CASSPSDRGIGYTF
TRBV28	TRBD1	few	TRBJ2-3	TGTGCCAGCAGTTTGTATGGGACAGCAGATACGCAGTATTTT	CASSLYGTADTQYF